What follows are 27 T cell receptor beta chains derived from one specimen sequenced in a study of T cell changes during pregnancy in multiple sclerosis. Measured with immunoSEQ multiplex PCR; TCRdb has only the in-frame clones, and not every one. The data contain about 33,000 clones, approximately 91% of them seen just once; the ten biggest clones take up around 2.7%. Sequenced material: CD4+ T cells from peripheral blood mononuclear cells, taken in the third trimester of pregnancy. These receptor sequences come from a female donor in good health, enrolled as a control in a pregnancy study.

V is TRBV14 and J is TRBJ1-2, with a tentative D call TRBD1 (5 bases). Trimming left V 1 base short and J 5 bases short, with 23 bases between. The length of the CDR3 is 18 residues. Germline assignment: CDR1 SGHDN and CDR2 FVKESK. The CDR3 sequence is CASSQGAGRGGEKYGYTF. CDR3 bases: TGTGCCAGCAGCCAAGGCGCTGGGCGGGGGGGTGAAAAGTATGGCTACACCTTC.

The chain uses TRBV19 and TRBJ1-2; D gene unclear. CDR1 and CDR2 (germline): LNHDA, SQIVND (reference sequence). The CDR3 contains 15 residues. Trimming left V 1 base short and J 4 bases short, with 13 bases between. The CDR3 reads CASSIGPIEGYGYTF. CDR3 sequence (DNA): TGTGCCAGTAGTATAGGCCCGATAGAGGGCTATGGCTACACCTTC.

The chain is built from TRBV28 and TRBJ1-1, with TRBD1 matching 10 bases. Germline trimming cut 2 bases from V and 11 bases from J; bases unmatched to any gene: 2. Germline-derived CDR1 and CDR2 are MDHEN and SYDVKM. There are 12 residues in the CDR3. The CDR3 nucleotides read TGTGCCAGCAGTTTAGGACAGGGGGTGGCTTTCTTT. Its protein product is CASSLGQGVAFF.

The chain carries TRBV6-1 and TRBJ2-7, with 10 bases that match TRBD1. V shed 7 bases and J 6 bases; nucleotides not matched to a gene: 6. Germline assignment: CDR1 MNHNS and CDR2 SASEGT. This CDR3 is built from 13 residues. The CDR3: CASNIDRGPEQYF. CDR3 DNA sequence: TGTGCCAGCAACATAGACAGGGGGCCCGAGCAGTACTTC.

The J gene is TRBJ1-1, the V gene TRBV29-1; unclear D gene. CDR1 is SQVTM and CDR2 is ANQGSEA in the germline V gene. CDR3 length: 11 amino acids. V was trimmed by 4 bases and J by 11 bases, leaving 14 bases between them. CDR3 bases: TGCAGCGTTGTACAGCTACTTGGGGCTTTCTTT. It yields the protein CSVVQLLGAFF.

V is TRBV11-2 and J is TRBJ2-1; 11 nucleotides align to TRBD2. Losses at the gene ends were 0 bases for V and 3 bases for J; bases not matched to a gene: 1. The CDR3 runs to 16 residues. Per the germline V gene, CDR1 is SGHAT and CDR2 is FQNNGV. CDR3: CASSLELAGVYNEQFF. The CDR3 coding sequence is TGTGCCAGCAGCTTAGAACTAGCGGGGGTCTACAATGAGCAGTTCTTC.

The table lists this clone with a count of one. The V gene is TRBV7-6, the J gene TRBJ1-1; TRBD1 agrees at 10 bases. The germline gives CDR1 SGHVS, CDR2 FNYEAQ. J was trimmed by 4 bases and V by 4 bases; bases with no gene match: 9. The CDR3 has 16 residues. The chain's CDR3 is CASSSLTGGSGTEAFF. The DNA of the CDR3 is TGTGCCAGCAGCTCATTGACAGGGGGCTCTGGCACTGAAGCTTTCTTT.

This clone was counted a single time. The chain is built from TRBV18 and TRBJ2-3; D call uncertain. V gave up 5 bases and J gave up 0 bases, with 9 bases separating them. CDR3 length: 14 residues. Germline V gene sequence: CDR1 KGHSH, CDR2 LQKENI. CDR3 nucleotide sequence: TGTGCCAGCTCAAGTCTATCTAGCACAGATACGCAGTATTTT. It specifies CASSSLSSTDTQYF. The full variable domain, in which reference TRBV18 and TRBJ2-3 provide the parts outside the CDR3, is NAGVMQNPRHLVRRRGQEARLRCSPMKGHSHVYWYRQLPEEGLKFMVYLQKENIIDESGMPKERFSAEFPKEGPSILRIQQVVRGDSAAYFCASSSLSSTDTQYFGPGTRLTVL.

This rearrangement joins TRBV4-1 to TRBJ2-4; a weak D match, TRBD1 (6 bases). Per germline, CDR1 MGHRA and CDR2 YSYEKL. The CDR3 contains 13 residues. Trimming removed 4 bases at V and 2 bases at J, with 6 bases between. In DNA form, the CDR3 reads TGCGCCAGCAGCCGGGACACCAAAAACATTCAGTACTTC. Translated: CASSRDTKNIQYF.

The chain employs TRBV28 and TRBJ2-7; perhaps TRBD2 as D (6 bases). Germline V gene data show CDR1 as MDHEN and CDR2 as SYDVKM. CDR3 length equals 14 residues. Trimming shortened V by 4 bases and J by 3 bases, and 13 bases separated the two germline ends. CDR3 loop: CASSSAGLLYEQYF. The CDR3 coding sequence is TGTGCCAGCAGTTCTGCGGGACTCCTCTACGAGCAGTACTTC.

This chain links TRBV10-3 with TRBJ1-1; a possible D gene is TRBD1 (5 bases). Germline V CDR1 and CDR2: ENHRY, SYGVKD. The CDR3 is made up of 14 amino acids. V lost 3 bases, J lost 5 bases, and 13 bases lay in between. DNA for the CDR3: TGTGCCATCAGTGAAGGCAGGGTGGGGACTGAAGCTTTCTTT. It encodes CAISEGRVGTEAFF.

V gene TRBV15 combines with J gene TRBJ1-1; TRBD1 might be the D (6 bases). Germline CDR1 reads LNHNV; CDR2 reads YYDKDF (reference sequence). The CDR3 totals 16 residues. Trimming stripped 0 bases from V and 4 bases from J, with 15 bases between. In nucleotides, the CDR3 is TGTGCCACCAGCAGAGACCAACAGGGTTATGGCACTGAAGCTTTCTTT. Protein sequence: CATSRDQQGYGTEAFF.

The chain couples TRBV18 to TRBJ2-3; a possible D gene is TRBD1 (5 bases). Germline V gene lookup returns CDR1 KGHSH and CDR2 LQKENI. CDR3 length: 14 residues. V lost 1 base, J lost 5 bases, and 10 bases lay in between. The chain's CDR3 is CASSPQVDRDTQYF. The DNA of the CDR3 is TGTGCCAGCTCACCACAGGTAGACAGAGATACGCAGTATTTT.

V gene TRBV2 combines with J gene TRBJ2-5, with TRBD2 identical over 11 bases. Germline V gene data show CDR1 as SNHLY and CDR2 as FYNNEI. After removal of 1 base from V and 5 bases from J, the junction contained 12 bases not matched to a gene. The CDR3 is 18 amino acids. The CDR3 DNA follows: TGTGCCAGCAGTGAAGATGCCCCTAGCGGGGGGAAGGAGGAGACCCAGTACTTC. Translation: CASSEDAPSGGKEETQYF.

This chain uses TRBV18 with TRBJ2-1; no definite D call. V was shortened by 5 bases and J by 5 bases, with 13 bases between the two germline ends. The CDR3 runs 14 residues. Germline V gene lookup returns CDR1 KGHSH and CDR2 LQKENI. The CDR3 sequence is CASSGQQNNNEQFF. The CDR3 DNA is TGTGCCAGCTCAGGGCAGCAAAATAACAATGAGCAGTTCTTC.

The V and J genes are TRBV19 and TRBJ1-4; 9 bases line up with TRBD1. Germline trimming cut 5 bases from V and 8 bases from J; bases unmatched to any gene: 9. The CDR3 has 15 residues. Germline lookup yields CDR1 LNHDA and CDR2 SQIVND (reference sequence). The chain's CDR3 is CASSQQGARAEKLFF. CDR3 nucleotides: TGTGCCAGTAGTCAACAGGGGGCAAGAGCCGAAAAACTGTTTTTT.

This clone appeared a single time. V is TRBV28 and J is TRBJ1-3; D unresolved. Germline CDR1 reads MDHEN; CDR2 reads SYDVKM. Between the trimmed V and J ends, which lost 3 bases and 8 bases, there was a span of 11 bases. This CDR3 is built from 13 residues. The CDR3 sequence is CASSLSNLDTIYF. As DNA, the CDR3 is TGTGCCAGCAGTTTGAGTAACTTAGACACCATATATTTT.

This sequence joins TRBV18 and TRBJ1-3; 8 bases map to TRBD1. The germline V gene encodes CDR1 KGHSH and CDR2 LQKENI. Trimming took 3 bases from V and 3 from J; bases not matched to a gene: 10. The CDR3 is 17 amino acids. Written as DNA, the CDR3 is TGTGCCAGCTCACCCACTCCCCCCGGACAGGGTGGAAACACCATATATTTT. It encodes CASSPTPPGQGGNTIYF.

The V and J genes are TRBV5-1 and TRBJ1-3; TRBD1 agrees at 9 bases. Germline V gene data show CDR1 as SGHRS and CDR2 as YFSETQ. Trimming at V came to 3 bases and at J to 0 bases, leaving 4 bases not matched to a gene. The CDR3 is made up of 16 amino acids. In DNA form, the CDR3 reads TGCGCCAGCAGCTGGGGGACAGGGACCTCTGGAAACACCATATATTTT. Amino acids: CASSWGTGTSGNTIYF.

This rearrangement joins TRBV1 to TRBJ2-3; the table's D call, TRBD2, has no DNA check behind it. TRBV1 constitutes a pseudogene. CDR3 length: 14 residues. The CDR3 coding sequence is TGCACCAGCTGGGGACTAGGGGGGGCAGATACGCAGTATTTT. As protein: CTSWGLGGADTQYF.

The CDR3 DNA follows: TGTGCCAGCACTAAACGGGGGATGGATCAGCCCCAGCATTTT. Translated, it gives CASTKRGMDQPQHF. The chain has TRBV6-1 and TRBJ1-5; weak D call: TRBD1 (5 bases). There are 14 residues in the CDR3. CDR1 is MNHNS, CDR2 SASEGT, per germline. Trimming took 7 bases from V and 5 from J, leaving 15 bases between them.

CDR3: CASSKRQGSPGELFF. CDR3 nucleotide sequence: TGCGCCAGCAGCAAACGACAGGGGTCTCCCGGGGAGCTGTTTTTT. The chain is built from TRBV5-1 and TRBJ2-2, with 8 bases fitting TRBD1. Germline CDR1 and CDR2: SGHRS and YFSETQ. With V trimmed by 4 bases and J by 6 bases, 8 bases remained unmatched. The CDR3 spans 15 residues.

This chain links TRBV6-1 with TRBJ1-5; 9 nucleotides align to TRBD1. This CDR3 is 14 amino acids long. With 11 bases clipped from V and 7 bases from J, the junction kept 12 bases outside the gene matches. CDR1 MNHNS and CDR2 SASEGT come from the germline V gene. CDR3 loop: CAVRTGGVRQPQHF. The CDR3 nucleotides read TGTGCCGTTAGAACAGGGGGCGTAAGGCAGCCCCAGCATTTT.

This CDR3 is CASSLGYSDTQYF. CDR3 bases: TGTGCCAGCAGCTTAGGCTATTCAGATACGCAGTATTTT. The chain recombines TRBV11-2 with TRBJ2-3; D not certain. The V end lost 1 base, the J end lost 4 bases, and 6 bases lay between the germline ends. The CDR3 sequence is 13 residues long. The germline V gene has CDR1 SGHAT and CDR2 FQNNGV.

The rearrangement uses TRBV11-2 and TRBJ2-7, with D possibly being TRBD1 (6 bases). This CDR3 region has 14 residues. Germline CDR1 and CDR2: SGHAT and FQNNGV. V was cut by 0 bases and J by 2 bases, with 8 bases left in between. Written as DNA, the CDR3 is TGTGCCAGCAGCTTAGATTGGACAGCCTACGAGCAGTACTTC. Residues: CASSLDWTAYEQYF. The complete variable domain, with remaining parts taken from reference TRBV11-2 and TRBJ2-7, reads EAGVAQSPRYKIIEKRQSVAFWCNPISGHATLYWYQQILGQGPKLLIQFQNNGVVDDSQLPKDRFSAERLKGVDSTLKIQPAKLEDSAVYLCASSLDWTAYEQYFGPGTRLTVT.

V usage is TRBV9 and J usage is TRBJ2-3, with TRBD2 identical over 11 bases. Germline CDR1 reads SGDLS; CDR2 reads YYNGEE. V lost 4 bases, J lost 2 bases, and 6 bases stayed unmatched. The CDR3 spans 16 residues. The CDR3: CASSFGTSGYTDTQYF. The DNA for the CDR3 is TGTGCCAGCAGCTTCGGGACTAGCGGATACACAGATACGCAGTATTTT.

The genes are TRBV27 and TRBJ1-4; tentative D call: TRBD1 (6 bases). CDR3 length: 14 amino acids. Trimming took 5 bases from V and 5 from J, leaving 12 bases between them. From germline, CDR1 is MNHEY and CDR2 SMNVEV (reference sequence). CDR3 sequence (DNA): TGTGCCAGCAGTAGCCGGACAGTAAATGAAAAACTGTTTTTT. It translates to CASSSRTVNEKLFF.